Detailed here is one T cell receptor beta chain. Per the study methods: The assay estimated nucleated cells by amplifying reference gene primers. The table came from immunoSEQ multiplex PCR; TCRdb's copy has only in-frame clones and leaves some out. Clone size and V and J calls were adopted from that table, with D and trimming inferred from the DNA. Of around 250,000 clones in the sample, roughly nine tenths are singletons; the top ten hold about 5.9%. This sample stems from a study of blood T cell repertoires in COVID-19. The overall study: Acute and convalescent COVID-19 specimens originated in the United States, Italy and Spain. Nucleic acid was either cDNA or gDNA, and it came from T cells, B-cell-depleted T cells, or PBMCs.

The sequence was obtained from a man between 60 and 75 years old with acute or convalescent COVID-19. Sample: peripheral blood.

CDR3 nucleotides: TGTGCCAGCAAACCCGGGGGACAGTCCTACGAGCAGTACTTC. It specifies CASKPGGQSYEQYF. This chain uses TRBV11-3 with TRBJ2-7, with a possible D match to TRBD1 (7 bases). Looked up from germline, CDR1 is SGHNT and CDR2 is YENEEA. The CDR3 loop spans 14 amino acids. Between the trimmed V and J ends, which lost 7 bases and 1 base, there was a span of 14 bases.